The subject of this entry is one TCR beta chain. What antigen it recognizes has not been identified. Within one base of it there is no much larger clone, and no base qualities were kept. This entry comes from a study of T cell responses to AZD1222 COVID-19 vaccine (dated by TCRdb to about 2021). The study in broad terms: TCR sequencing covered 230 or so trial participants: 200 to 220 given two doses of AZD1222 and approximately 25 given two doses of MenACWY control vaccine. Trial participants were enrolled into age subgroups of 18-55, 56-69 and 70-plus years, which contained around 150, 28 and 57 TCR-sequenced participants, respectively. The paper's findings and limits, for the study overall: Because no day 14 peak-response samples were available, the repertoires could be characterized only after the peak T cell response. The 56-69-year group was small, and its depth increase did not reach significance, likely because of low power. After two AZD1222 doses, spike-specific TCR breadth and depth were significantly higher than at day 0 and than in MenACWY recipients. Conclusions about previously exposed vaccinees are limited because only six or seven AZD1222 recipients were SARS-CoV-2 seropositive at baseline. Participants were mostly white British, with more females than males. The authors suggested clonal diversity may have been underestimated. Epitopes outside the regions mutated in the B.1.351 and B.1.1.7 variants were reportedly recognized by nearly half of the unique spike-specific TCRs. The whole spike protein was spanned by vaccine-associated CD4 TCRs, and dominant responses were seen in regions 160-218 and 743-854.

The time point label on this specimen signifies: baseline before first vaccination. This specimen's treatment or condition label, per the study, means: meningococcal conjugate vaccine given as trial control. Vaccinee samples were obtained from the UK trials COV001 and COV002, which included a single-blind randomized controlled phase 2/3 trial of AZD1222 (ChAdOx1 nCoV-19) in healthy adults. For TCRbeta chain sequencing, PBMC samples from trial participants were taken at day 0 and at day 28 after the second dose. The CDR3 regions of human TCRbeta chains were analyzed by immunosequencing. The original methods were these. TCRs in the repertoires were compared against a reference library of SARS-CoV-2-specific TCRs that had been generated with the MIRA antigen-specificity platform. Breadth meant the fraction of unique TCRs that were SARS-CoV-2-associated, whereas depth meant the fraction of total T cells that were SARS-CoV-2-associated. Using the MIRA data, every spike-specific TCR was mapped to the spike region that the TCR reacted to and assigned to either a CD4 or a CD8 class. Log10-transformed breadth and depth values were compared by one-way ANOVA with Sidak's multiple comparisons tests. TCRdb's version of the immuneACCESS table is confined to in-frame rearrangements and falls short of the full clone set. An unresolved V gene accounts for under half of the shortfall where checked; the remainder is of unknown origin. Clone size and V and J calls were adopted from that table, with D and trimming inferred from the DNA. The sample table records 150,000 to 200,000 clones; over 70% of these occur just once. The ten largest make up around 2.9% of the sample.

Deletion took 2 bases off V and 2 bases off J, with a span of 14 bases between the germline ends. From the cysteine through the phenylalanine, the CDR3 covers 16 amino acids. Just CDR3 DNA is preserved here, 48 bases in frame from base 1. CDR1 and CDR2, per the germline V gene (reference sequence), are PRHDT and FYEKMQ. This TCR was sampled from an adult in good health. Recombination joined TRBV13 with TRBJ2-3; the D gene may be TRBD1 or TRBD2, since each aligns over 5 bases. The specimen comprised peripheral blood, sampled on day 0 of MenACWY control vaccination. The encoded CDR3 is CASSLRQGGTTDTQYF. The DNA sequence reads TGTGCCAGCAGCTTAAGGCAGGGTGGGACCACAGATACGCAGTATTTT.